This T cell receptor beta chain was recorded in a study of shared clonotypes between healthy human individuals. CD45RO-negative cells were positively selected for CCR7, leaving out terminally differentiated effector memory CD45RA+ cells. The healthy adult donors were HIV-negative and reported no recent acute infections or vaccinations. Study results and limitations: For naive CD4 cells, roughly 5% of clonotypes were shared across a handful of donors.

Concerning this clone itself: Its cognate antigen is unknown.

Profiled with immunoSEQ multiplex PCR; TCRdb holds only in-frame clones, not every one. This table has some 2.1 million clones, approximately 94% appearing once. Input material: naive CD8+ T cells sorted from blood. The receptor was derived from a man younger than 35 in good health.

CDR3 DNA: TGTGCCATCAGTGAGATACCTAACTATGGCTACACCTTC. This translates into CAISEIPNYGYTF. This chain links TRBV10-3 with TRBJ1-2; D gene uncertain. Germline CDR1 is ENHRY and CDR2 is SYGVKD. Trimming removed 2 bases at V and 0 bases at J, with 4 bases between. The CDR3 is made up of 13 amino acids.